The 18 T cell receptor beta chains below come from one sample, sequenced in a study of identical twins. TCRdb fed the 5' RACE reads into MiXCR, producing one record per CDR3 protein. This sample has roughly 690,000 distinct CDR3 sequences, with around 6% found just once. The material sequenced was naive T cells sorted from blood. These receptors came from a man younger than 35 in good health.

This clonotype was detected many times. The rearrangement joins TRBV7-3 to TRBJ1-1; no clear D gene. The CDR3 loop spans 13 amino acids. Trimming removed 5 bases at V and 1 base at J, with 8 bases between. The germline gives CDR1 SGHTA, CDR2 FQGTGA. The CDR3: CASSRTRNTEAFF. The CDR3 DNA reads as TGTGCCAGCAGCCGAACCCGGAACACTGAAGCTTTCTTT.

A few counts support this clonotype. The rearrangement uses TRBV6-2 or TRBV6-3 and TRBJ1-6; D ambiguous. The germline CDR1 and CDR2 sequences are MNHEY and SVGEGT. This CDR3 spans 15 amino acids. The V end was cut by 6 bases, the J end by 5 bases, with 14 bases between. CDR3 loop: CASSSTPENNSPLHF. In DNA, the CDR3 is TGTGCCAGCAGCTCCACGCCGGAGAATAATTCACCCCTCCACTTT.

In its sample, this clonotype was seen many times. V and J are TRBV5-1 and TRBJ2-7, with a tentative D call TRBD2 (6 bases). The CDR3 length is 16 residues. The germline V and J ends were trimmed by 4 bases and 0 bases, with 17 bases remaining between them. The germline V gene has CDR1 SGHRS and CDR2 YFSETQ. The CDR3 coding sequence is TGCGCCAGCAGCCCCGACGAAGGGAGGAGCTCCTACGAGCAGTACGTC. Its translation is CASSPDEGRSSYEQYV.

This clonotype has a count of ten or more. J is TRBJ1-5 and V is TRBV6-2 or TRBV6-3; 7 nucleotides align to TRBD1. J was trimmed by 6 bases and V by 6 bases; bases with no gene match: 8. In germline, CDR1 is MNHEY, CDR2 SVGEGT. The CDR3 loop spans 14 amino acids. CDR3 amino acids: CASSLDRVSQPQHF. CDR3 in DNA: TGTGCCAGCAGCCTTGACAGGGTCAGTCAGCCCCAGCATTTT.

The V and J genes are TRBV7-9 and TRBJ2-1; 7 nucleotides align to TRBD2. Germline V gives CDR1 SEHNR, CDR2 FQNEAQ (reference sequence). The CDR3 loop spans 16 amino acids. J gave up 9 bases and V 6 bases, and 17 bases lay outside the gene matches. The DNA for the CDR3 is TGTGCCAGCAGGGCCTACCCGGGGAGGGAGACTGGTGAGCAGTTCTTC. Translation: CASRAYPGRETGEQFF.

The table lists this clonotype with a few counts. This chain connects TRBV30 to TRBJ2-7; 9 positions agree with TRBD1. Germline V gives CDR1 GTSNPN, CDR2 SVGIG (reference sequence). With V trimmed by 3 bases and J by 6 bases, 6 bases remained unmatched. The CDR3 sequence is 13 residues long. DNA of the CDR3: TGTGCCTGGAGCCGGACAGGGGCGGGCGAGCAGTACGTC. This translates into CAWSRTGAGEQYV.

The chain has TRBV20-1 and TRBJ2-5; 7 bases agree with TRBD1. The germline CDR1 and CDR2 sequences are DFQATT and SNEGSKA (reference sequence). V gave up 8 bases and J gave up 5 bases; unmatched junction bases: 8. The CDR3 contains 12 residues. As DNA, the CDR3 is TGCAGTAATAAACAGGGGATTGAGACCCAGTACTTC. It encodes CSNKQGIETQYF.

This clonotype was recorded many times. The chain joins TRBV20-1 to TRBJ2-5; no clear D. This CDR3 has 12 residues. Germline CDR1 and CDR2: DFQATT and SNEGSKA (reference sequence). V was trimmed by 3 bases and J by 5 bases, leaving 10 bases between them. This chain's CDR3 is CSASANRETQYF. In DNA form, the CDR3 reads TGCAGTGCTAGCGCAAATAGGGAGACCCAGTACTTC.

This sequence joins TRBV3-1 and TRBJ1-2; D is uncertain. CDR1 LGHDT and CDR2 YNNKEL come from the germline V gene (reference sequence). The CDR3 loop spans 15 amino acids. The V and J ends lost 4 bases and 0 bases respectively, with 12 bases between them. The CDR3 DNA reads as TGTGCCAGCAGCCCGGGAGCGGCCTCTAACTATGGCTACACCTTC. It yields the protein CASSPGAASNYGYTF.

There are many counts of this clonotype. The chain uses TRBV20-1 and TRBJ1-2; the match to TRBD1 covers 9 bases. V was pared by 0 bases and J by 8 bases, with 10 bases of the junction left unmatched. CDR3 length: 15 residues. CDR1 is DFQATT and CDR2 is SNEGSKA in the germline V gene (reference sequence). The CDR3 spells CSARDPIGQGLGYTF. In DNA, the CDR3 is TGCAGTGCTAGAGATCCAATTGGACAGGGGTTAGGCTACACCTTC.

The table lists this clonotype with many counts. This chain's CDR3 is CSARVRTGHGYTF. The CDR3 DNA reads TGCAGTGCTAGAGTGAGGACAGGGCATGGCTACACCTTC. The V gene is TRBV20-1, the J gene TRBJ1-2; 8 bases agree with TRBD1. Per the germline V gene, CDR1 is DFQATT and CDR2 is SNEGSKA (reference sequence). The length of the CDR3 is 13 residues. After removal of 1 base from V and 6 bases from J, the junction contained 4 bases not matched to a gene.

The chain couples TRBV7-2 to TRBJ2-2, with a tentative D call TRBD1 (5 bases). V was clipped by 7 bases and J by 6 bases, with 18 bases between them. Germline loops: CDR1 SGHTA, CDR2 FQGNSA. This CDR3 has 15 residues. DNA of the CDR3: TGTGCCAGCAACCCCAGGGCTTGGAGATCCGGGGAGCTGTTTTTT. As protein: CASNPRAWRSGELFF. The full variable domain, with the rest looked up from reference TRBV7-2 and TRBJ2-2, is GAGVSQSPSNKVTEKGKDVELRCDPISGHTALYWYRQSLGQGLEFLIYFQGNSAPDKSGLPSDRFSAERTGGSVSTLTIQRTQQEDSAVYLCASNPRAWRSGELFFGEGSRLTVL.

This clonotype has a count of ten or more. The V call is TRBV29-1, the J call TRBJ2-1; a weak D match, TRBD2 (5 bases). Trimming took off 4 bases at V and 1 base at J, with 11 bases between the two ends. Germline values: CDR1 SQVTM, CDR2 ANQGSEA. There are 14 residues in the CDR3. The CDR3 region is CSVVVLGSYNEQFF. The CDR3 nucleotides read TGCAGCGTTGTTGTACTAGGTTCCTACAATGAGCAGTTCTTC.

This clonotype was picked up many times. The rearrangement links TRBV2 to TRBJ2-7, with 8 bases matching TRBD2. The V gene's germline CDR1 is SNHLY and CDR2 FYNNEI. The CDR3 is made up of 13 amino acids. V trimming: 7 bases; J trimming: 5 bases; junction bases outside the gene matches: 7. CDR3 residues: CASKDGRANEQYV. As DNA, the CDR3 is TGTGCCAGCAAAGACGGGAGGGCCAACGAGCAGTACGTC.

This clonotype was seen at least ten times. The V gene is TRBV12-3 or TRBV12-4, the J gene TRBJ2-5; 9 bases match TRBD1. CDR3 length equals 14 residues. With 6 bases clipped from V and 5 bases from J, the junction kept 7 bases outside the gene matches. DNA of the CDR3: TGTGCCAGCAGACGGGACAGGGCCGACGAGACCCAGTACTTC. It translates to CASRRDRADETQYF.

This clonotype occurred a few times. The chain employs TRBV6-5 and TRBJ2-6, with D possibly being TRBD1 (5 bases). V lost 0 bases to trimming and J lost 1 base, with 13 bases between them. The CDR3 has 18 amino acids. Germline CDR1 reads MNHEY; CDR2 reads SVGAGI. CDR3 sequence: CASSYSNLQGSGANVLTF. For the CDR3, the DNA is TGTGCCAGCAGTTACTCGAATCTTCAGGGTTCTGGGGCCAACGTCCTGACTTTC.

This sequence joins TRBV12-3 or TRBV12-4 and TRBJ1-1; unclear D gene. The CDR3 spans 12 residues. V was cut by 3 bases and J by 6 bases, with 8 bases left in between. This CDR3 reads CASSFRLSEAFF. The CDR3 bases are TGTGCCAGCAGTTTTAGGCTATCTGAAGCTTTCTTT.

In this sample, this clonotype turned up many times. The chain employs TRBV7-2 and TRBJ2-2; D is unresolved. Germline V gene lookup returns CDR1 SGHTA and CDR2 FQGNSA. The CDR3 length is 13 residues. The V and J ends lost 2 bases and 6 bases respectively, with 7 bases between them. The CDR3 reads CASSLRSAGELFF. CDR3 in DNA: TGTGCCAGCAGCTTAAGATCCGCCGGGGAGCTGTTTTTT.